The 24 T cell receptor beta chains reported below all come from one sample, sequenced in a study of T cell responses to AZD1222 COVID-19 vaccine. Method: immunoSEQ multiplex PCR; TCRdb's copy keeps in-frame clones and lacks some. The table lists 95,000 to 150,000 clones, roughly 87% of them singletons, with 4.4% in the top ten. Sequences were derived from peripheral blood, sampled on day 0 of MenACWY control vaccination. Receptors originate from an adult in good health.

V and J are TRBV5-4 and TRBJ2-5; D unclear. CDR3 length: 14 residues. Germline assignment: CDR1 SGHNT and CDR2 YYREEE (reference sequence). V dropped 0 bases and J dropped 5 bases, with 11 bases sitting between them. For the CDR3, the DNA is TGTGCCAGCAGCTTGGGCGCAGAGTTGGAGACCCAGTACTTC. As protein: CASSLGAELETQYF.

The CDR3 region is CASSLGGRAFF. Written as DNA, the CDR3 is TGTGCCAGCAGTTTAGGAGGAAGAGCTTTCTTT. This sequence joins TRBV12-3 or TRBV12-4 and TRBJ1-1; no clear D. The V end was cut by 1 base, the J end by 10 bases, with 7 bases between. The CDR3 length is 11 residues.

This rearrangement joins TRBV27 to TRBJ2-5; TRBD1 or TRBD2 may be the D gene (5 bases each). Germline-derived CDR1 and CDR2 are MNHEY and SMNVEV (reference sequence). CDR3 length: 14 residues. V lost 1 base to trimming and J lost 5 bases, with 11 bases between them. CDR3 in amino acids: CASSLLAGTETQYF. The DNA of the CDR3 is TGTGCCAGCAGTTTATTAGCAGGGACGGAGACCCAGTACTTC.

The chain is built from TRBV14 and TRBJ2-2; D is ambiguous. The V gene lost 1 base and the J gene lost 3 bases, with 9 bases spanning the gap. The CDR3 totals 15 residues. CDR1 SGHDN and CDR2 FVKESK come from the germline V gene. CDR3 sequence (DNA): TGTGCCAGCAGCCAAGTAGGGTGGGACACCGGGGAGCTGTTTTTT. Translated, it gives CASSQVGWDTGELFF.

This clone appeared once. V and J are TRBV7-8 and TRBJ1-1; 8 nucleotides align to TRBD1. The CDR3 is 17 amino acids. V trimming: 2 bases; J trimming: 1 base; junction bases outside the gene matches: 9. Per germline, CDR1 SGHVS and CDR2 FQNEAQ. The DNA for the CDR3 is TGTGCCAGCAGCTTATCCCGGGACAGGCGAGCGAACACTGAAGCTTTCTTT. Protein: CASSLSRDRRANTEAFF.

The V gene is TRBV6-4, the J gene TRBJ2-7; 7 positions agree with TRBD2. CDR1 is MRHNA, CDR2 SNTAGT, per germline. The CDR3 totals 14 residues. With V trimmed by 10 bases and J by 2 bases, 11 bases remained unmatched. Here the CDR3 reads CATGGGKGAYEQYV. The DNA for the CDR3 is TGTGCCACCGGCGGGGGAAAGGGTGCCTACGAGCAGTACGTC.

The rearrangement uses TRBV27 and TRBJ2-1; 13 positions agree with TRBD2. Germline loops: CDR1 MNHEY, CDR2 SMNVEV (reference sequence). The CDR3 runs 18 residues. The V and J ends lost 5 bases and 0 bases, in that order; junction bases with no gene match: 7. Here the CDR3 reads CASSKTSGGALSYNEQFF. The CDR3 nucleotides are TGTGCCAGCAGTAAAACTAGCGGGGGGGCCCTCTCCTACAATGAGCAGTTCTTC.

The rearrangement uses TRBV7-2 and TRBJ2-1; 8 nucleotides align to TRBD2. CDR1 is SGHTA and CDR2 is FQGNSA in the germline V gene. The CDR3 totals 16 residues. The V and J ends lost 5 bases and 3 bases, in that order; junction bases with no gene match: 9. The CDR3 spells CASSPVPSGYYNEQFF. The CDR3 nucleotides read TGTGCCAGCAGCCCCGTTCCTAGCGGGTACTACAATGAGCAGTTCTTC.

The gene calls are TRBV2 and TRBJ1-4, with D unresolved. This CDR3 is built from 14 residues. V was pared by 6 bases and J by 4 bases, with 12 bases between. The germline gives CDR1 SNHLY, CDR2 FYNNEI. CDR3 in amino acids: CASRLTELNEKLFF. In DNA, the CDR3 is TGTGCCAGCAGATTGACGGAGCTTAATGAAAAACTGTTTTTT.

The rearrangement joins TRBV6-5 to TRBJ1-6; D might be TRBD1 (5 bases). Trimming removed 4 bases from V and 5 bases from J, with 15 bases in between. Germline V gene lookup returns CDR1 MNHEY and CDR2 SVGAGI. The CDR3 runs 16 residues. CDR3 protein: CASSSGQAGHNSPLHF. In DNA, the CDR3 is TGTGCCAGCAGTTCAGGACAAGCCGGGCATAATTCACCCCTCCACTTT.

This chain uses TRBV28 with TRBJ1-1, with D uncertain. The CDR3 totals 15 residues. CDR1 is MDHEN and CDR2 is SYDVKM in the germline V gene. The V end was cut by 6 bases, the J end by 5 bases, with 19 bases between. The DNA for the CDR3 is TGTGCCAGCAGCCCTCCCCGAGGTTCGAGGACTGAAGCTTTCTTT. Amino acid sequence: CASSPPRGSRTEAFF.

The rearrangement joins TRBV10-3 to TRBJ2-2, with 9 bases fitting TRBD2. The germline gives CDR1 ENHRY, CDR2 SYGVKD. The length of the CDR3 is 16 residues. J was trimmed by 5 bases and V by 3 bases; bases with no gene match: 7. The CDR3 DNA reads as TGTGCCATCAGTGAAGTGCGGGGGGGCACGACCGGGGAGCTGTTTTTT. Protein sequence: CAISEVRGGTTGELFF.

V gene TRBV7-9 combines with J gene TRBJ2-7; the match to TRBD1 covers 7 bases. Germline values: CDR1 SEHNR, CDR2 FQNEAQ (reference sequence). With 4 bases clipped from V and 3 bases from J, the junction kept 9 bases outside the gene matches. The CDR3 is 15 amino acids. CDR3 in amino acids: CASSSRGPGGYEQYV. For the CDR3, the DNA is TGTGCCAGCAGCTCGAGGGGTCCAGGGGGCTACGAGCAGTACGTC.

V is TRBV7-2 and J is TRBJ1-2; tentative D call: TRBD1 (5 bases). This CDR3 is 15 amino acids long. Germline V gene lookup returns CDR1 SGHTA and CDR2 FQGNSA. V was trimmed by 1 base and J by 0 bases, leaving 9 bases between them. This chain's CDR3 is CASSLGGGTNYGYTF. In DNA form, the CDR3 reads TGTGCCAGCAGCTTAGGGGGGGGTACTAACTATGGCTACACCTTC.

The chain employs TRBV12-3 or TRBV12-4 and TRBJ2-2; no clear D. This CDR3 comprises 13 residues. V was pared by 5 bases and J by 2 bases, with 6 bases between. The CDR3 sequence is CASSTANTGELFF. CDR3 coding DNA: TGTGCCAGCAGTACAGCCAACACCGGGGAGCTGTTTTTT.

This clone has ten or more counts. This chain links TRBV5-1 with TRBJ1-1; TRBD1 might be the D (5 bases). Germline CDR1 is SGHRS and CDR2 is YFSETQ. This CDR3 is 12 amino acids long. The germline V and J ends were trimmed by 0 bases and 7 bases, with 7 bases remaining between them. The CDR3 coding sequence is TGCGCCAGCAGCTTGGCGGGGGATGAAGCTTTCTTT. Residues: CASSLAGDEAFF.

The gene calls are TRBV9 and TRBJ2-1, with a possible D match to TRBD2 (6 bases). V was shortened by 4 bases and J by 1 base, with 15 bases between the two germline ends. The germline gives CDR1 SGDLS, CDR2 YYNGEE. CDR3 size: 16 residues. The DNA for the CDR3 is TGTGCCAGCAGCCCAGAGCGGGCGGCGTCCTACAATGAGCAGTTCTTC. Its protein is CASSPERAASYNEQFF.

CDR3 residues: CSASPGHTLPKLFF. The CDR3 nucleotides are TGCAGTGCTAGTCCGGGACACACCCTCCCAAAACTGTTTTTT. V gene TRBV20-1 combines with J gene TRBJ1-4; D perhaps matches TRBD1 (6 bases). The CDR3 extends over 14 amino acids. V lost 3 bases and J lost 10, with 18 bases in between. The germline V gene encodes CDR1 DFQATT and CDR2 SNEGSKA (reference sequence).

This chain joins TRBV4-2 and TRBJ2-3; D call uncertain. V was shortened by 0 bases and J by 2 bases, with 15 bases between the two germline ends. CDR1 is LGHNA and CDR2 is YNFKEQ in the germline V gene. The length of the CDR3 is 17 residues. CDR3: CASSQETLYLVTDTQYF. In DNA, the CDR3 is TGTGCCAGCAGCCAAGAGACCCTCTATTTGGTCACAGATACGCAGTATTTT.

In this sample, this clone turned up a few times. The chain carries TRBV27 and TRBJ1-6, with 7 bases aligning to TRBD1. V was pared by 0 bases and J by 7 bases, with 3 bases of the junction left unmatched. Germline V lookup: CDR1 MNHEY, CDR2 SMNVEV (reference sequence). The CDR3 consists of 15 residues. CDR3 in amino acids: CASSLSPGQNSPLHF. In DNA form, the CDR3 reads TGTGCCAGCAGTTTATCCCCGGGACAGAATTCACCCCTCCACTTT.

This chain uses TRBV7-2 with TRBJ2-1, with D hard to call. The CDR3 loop spans 13 amino acids. Germline values: CDR1 SGHTA, CDR2 FQGNSA. V lost 3 bases and J 8 bases, leaving 11 bases between the germline ends. The CDR3 spells CASSLLGSDEQFF. CDR3 nucleotide sequence: TGTGCCAGCAGCTTGCTAGGATCGGATGAGCAGTTCTTC.

This rearrangement joins TRBV5-5 to TRBJ2-3, with D perhaps matching TRBD1 (5 bases). Trimming cost V 1 base and J 4 bases, with 10 bases left between them. The CDR3 extends over 14 amino acids. The V gene's germline CDR1 is SGHKS and CDR2 YYEKEE (reference sequence). CDR3 residues: CASSLLGPSDTQYF. CDR3 nucleotides: TGTGCCAGCAGCTTGCTGGGGCCCTCAGATACGCAGTATTTT. The full variable domain, its missing parts supplied by reference TRBV5-5 and TRBJ2-3, is DAGVTQSPTHLIKTRGQQVTLRCSPISGHKSVSWYQQVLGQGPQFIFQYYEKEERGRGNFPDRFSARQFPNYSSELNVNALLLGDSALYLCASSLLGPSDTQYFGPGTRLTVL.

The gene calls are TRBV7-9 and TRBJ1-1, with 7 bases aligning to TRBD1. From germline, CDR1 is SEHNR and CDR2 FQNEAQ (reference sequence). The CDR3 extends over 15 amino acids. V dropped 5 bases and J dropped 5; count of bases not matched to a gene: 11. CDR3 sequence: CASSRGGQQGTEAFF. CDR3 sequence (DNA): TGTGCCAGCAGCCGTGGGGGACAGCAGGGGACTGAAGCTTTCTTT.

The V and J genes are TRBV3-1 (or the pseudogene TRBV3-2) and TRBJ2-1; no firm D call. CDR1 is LGHDT, CDR2 YNNKEL, per germline (reference sequence). The CDR3 spans 12 residues. V dropped 3 bases and J dropped 5 bases, with 5 bases sitting between them. The CDR3 nucleotides read TGTGCCAGCAGCCAGCTTGACAATGAGCAGTTCTTC. This codes for CASSQLDNEQFF.